Sequencing of this T cell receptor beta chain was carried out in a study of CD4+ T cells in melanoma. Overall study findings and caveats: Reportedly, melanoma neoantigen-specific CD4+ T cells showed varied differentiation states. CD8+ T cell, macrophage and B cell function reportedly correlated with neoantigen-specific CD4+ T cells.

Profiling relied on immunoSEQ multiplex PCR, and the TCRdb table lists in-frame clones only, not all of them. The sample records roughly 9,200 clones, 60% to 85% being singletons. Germline loops: CDR1 LNHDA, CDR2 SQIVND (reference sequence). The V segment lost 0 bases and the J segment 5 bases; nucleotides outside the gene matches: 8. The CDR3 runs 18 residues. About this clone itself: Its antigen is undetermined.

Sequenced input: cells from a culture (not recorded whether cultured in vitro). This chain connects TRBV19 to TRBJ2-2; 11 nucleotides align to TRBD2. The TCR sequence derives from a human donor with melanoma. The CDR3 protein is CASSIDILAGGGTGELFF. The CDR3 DNA sequence: TGTGCCAGTAGTATAGACATCCTAGCGGGGGGTGGAACCGGGGAGCTGTTTTTT.